This T cell receptor (beta chain) came from a study of circulating and synovial CD4+ cells in juvenile arthritis. Study conclusions and caveats: CPL versus bulk CD4 samples: T cell genome counts differed by at least an order of magnitude.

Turning to this clone: Its antigen is undetermined.

With 2 bases clipped from V and 7 bases from J, the junction kept 13 bases outside the gene matches. CDR1 is MNHEY and CDR2 is SMNVEV in the germline V gene (reference sequence). The CDR3 loop spans 18 amino acids. Sequenced by immunoSEQ multiplex PCR; TCRdb stores in-frame clones only, minus some. The sample holds some 30,000 clones, approximately 92% seen once. This receptor was identified in a human donor with juvenile idiopathic arthritis. The rearrangement joins TRBV27 to TRBJ2-2; 10 bases map to TRBD2. The sample comprised CD4+ T cells from blood. The CDR3 reads CASSLESSGSYISGELFF. CDR3 nucleotides: TGTGCCAGCAGTTTAGAGTCTAGCGGGAGCTATATTAGCGGGGAGCTGTTTTTT.